Listed below are T cell receptor beta chains from one sample, sequenced in a study of immune characteristics of hereditary and idiopathic chronic pancreatitis. Using immunoSEQ multiplex PCR, the repertoire was profiled, and TCRdb retains in-frame clones only, with some absent. Of about 14,000 clones listed, more than 60% are singletons. Sequencing was done on a sample of pancreas tissue with hereditary chronic pancreatitis. These receptor sequences come from a human donor with chronic pancreatitis. Both conserved end residues are trimmed from each CDR3. The size of a clone is reported for some rows only, either as once, few or many, or as a class for expanded clones.

clone_size	v_call	cdr3_aa
.	TRBV4-2	ASSQDTGASSYEQY
medium-sized	TRBV2	ASSAGEGTEAF
few	TRBV19	ASSMGTGGAQY
.	TRBV5-6	ASSFSGQPQH
.	TRBV6-5	ASSRDGTGVGYT
.	TRBV6-1	ASSERRPDTQY
.	TRBV18	ASSPASVLGAAQQF
.	TRBV5-1	ASTWGDRGINEQF
medium-sized	TRBV4-1	ASSQSSQGKAQPQH
.	TRBV27	ASSSTGLAPNYGYT
.	TRBV9	ASSVTGFGANVLT
once	TRBV29-1	SVGVSANTGELF
.	TRBV2	AIGTGTGNTIY